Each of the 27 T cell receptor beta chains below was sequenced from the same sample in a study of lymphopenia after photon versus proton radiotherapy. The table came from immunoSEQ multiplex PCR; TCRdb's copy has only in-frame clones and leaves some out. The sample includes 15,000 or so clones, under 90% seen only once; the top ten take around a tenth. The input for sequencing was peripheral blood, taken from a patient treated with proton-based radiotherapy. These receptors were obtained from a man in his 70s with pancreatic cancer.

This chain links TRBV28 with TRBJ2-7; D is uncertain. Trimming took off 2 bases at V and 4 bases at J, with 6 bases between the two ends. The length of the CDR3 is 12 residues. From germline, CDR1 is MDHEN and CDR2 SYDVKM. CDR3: CASSLGQYEQYF. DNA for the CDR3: TGTGCCAGCAGTTTAGGTCAGTACGAGCAGTACTTC.

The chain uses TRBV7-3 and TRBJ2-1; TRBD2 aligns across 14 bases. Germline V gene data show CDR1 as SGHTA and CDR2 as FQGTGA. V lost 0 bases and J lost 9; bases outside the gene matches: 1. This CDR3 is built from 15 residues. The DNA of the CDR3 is TGTGCCAGCAGCTTAACCGGACTAGCGGGGGGTGAGCAGTTCTTC. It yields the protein CASSLTGLAGGEQFF.

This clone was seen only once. The CDR3 here is CASGRAKPLNTEAFF. The CDR3 region has the DNA TGCGCCAGCGGCCGGGCCAAGCCGTTGAACACTGAAGCTTTCTTT. The chain is built from TRBV10-2 and TRBJ1-1; D unclear. CDR1 WSHSY and CDR2 SAAADI come from the germline V gene. V lost 8 bases to trimming and J lost 0 bases, with 16 bases between them. The CDR3 contains 15 residues.

As DNA, the CDR3 is TGCGCCAGCAGCCTTGGGGAGTGGGACACTGAAGCTTTCTTT. Protein sequence: CASSLGEWDTEAFF. The chain recombines TRBV5-1 with TRBJ1-1; no clear D. The CDR3 runs 14 residues. V was clipped by 4 bases and J by 3 bases, with 13 bases between them. From germline, CDR1 is SGHRS and CDR2 YFSETQ.

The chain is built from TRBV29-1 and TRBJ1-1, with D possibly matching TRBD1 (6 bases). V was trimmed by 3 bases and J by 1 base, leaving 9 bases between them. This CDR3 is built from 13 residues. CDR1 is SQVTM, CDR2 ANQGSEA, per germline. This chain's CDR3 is CSVDGQTNTEAFF. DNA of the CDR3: TGCAGCGTTGACGGACAGACGAACACTGAAGCTTTCTTT.

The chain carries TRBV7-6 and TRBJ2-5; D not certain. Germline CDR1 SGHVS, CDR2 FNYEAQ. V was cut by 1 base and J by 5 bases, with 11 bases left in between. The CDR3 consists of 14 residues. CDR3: CASSLGIAGETQYF. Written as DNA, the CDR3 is TGTGCCAGCAGCTTAGGTATTGCCGGGGAGACCCAGTACTTC.

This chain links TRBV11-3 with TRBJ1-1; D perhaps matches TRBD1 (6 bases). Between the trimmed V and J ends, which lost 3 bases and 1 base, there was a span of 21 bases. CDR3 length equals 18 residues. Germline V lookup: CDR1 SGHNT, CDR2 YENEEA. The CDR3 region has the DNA TGTGCCAGCAGCTTGGGGGGGCCTTTTGAGCCTGAGAACACTGAAGCTTTCTTT. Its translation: CASSLGGPFEPENTEAFF.

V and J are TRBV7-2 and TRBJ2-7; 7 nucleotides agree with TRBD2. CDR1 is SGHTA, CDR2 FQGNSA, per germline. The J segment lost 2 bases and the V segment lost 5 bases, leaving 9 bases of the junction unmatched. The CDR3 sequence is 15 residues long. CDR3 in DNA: TGTGCCAGCAGCACCGCCCTAGCGGTACCCTACGAGCAGTACTTC. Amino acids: CASSTALAVPYEQYF.

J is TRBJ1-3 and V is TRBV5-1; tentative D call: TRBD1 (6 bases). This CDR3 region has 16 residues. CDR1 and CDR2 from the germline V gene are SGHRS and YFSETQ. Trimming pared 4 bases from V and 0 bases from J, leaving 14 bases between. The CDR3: CASSPQLQGSGNTIYF. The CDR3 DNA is TGCGCCAGCAGCCCGCAACTACAGGGCTCTGGAAACACCATATATTTT. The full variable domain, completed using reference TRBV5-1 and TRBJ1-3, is KAGVTQTPRYLIKTRGQQVTLSCSPISGHRSVSWYQQTPGQGLQFLFEYFSETQRNKGNFPGRFSGRQFSNSRSEMNVSTLELGDSALYLCASSPQLQGSGNTIYFGEGSWLTVV.

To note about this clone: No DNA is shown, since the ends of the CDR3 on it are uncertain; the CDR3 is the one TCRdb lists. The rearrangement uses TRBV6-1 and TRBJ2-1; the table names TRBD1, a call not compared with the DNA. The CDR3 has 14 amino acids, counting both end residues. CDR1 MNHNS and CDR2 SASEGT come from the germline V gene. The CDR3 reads CASILGHTGDEQFF.

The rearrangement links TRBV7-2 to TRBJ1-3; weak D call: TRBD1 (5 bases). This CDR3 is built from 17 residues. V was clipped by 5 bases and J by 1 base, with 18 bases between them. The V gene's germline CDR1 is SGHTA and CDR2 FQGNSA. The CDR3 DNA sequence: TGTGCCAGCAGCCGAGGTGATGGGGGGTTATCTGGAAACACCATATATTTT. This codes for CASSRGDGGLSGNTIYF.

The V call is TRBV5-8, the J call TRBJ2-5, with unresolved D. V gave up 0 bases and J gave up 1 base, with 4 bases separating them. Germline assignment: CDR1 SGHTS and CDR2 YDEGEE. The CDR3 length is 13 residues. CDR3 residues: CASSLGGQETQYF. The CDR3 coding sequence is TGTGCCAGCAGCTTGGGGGGCCAAGAGACCCAGTACTTC.

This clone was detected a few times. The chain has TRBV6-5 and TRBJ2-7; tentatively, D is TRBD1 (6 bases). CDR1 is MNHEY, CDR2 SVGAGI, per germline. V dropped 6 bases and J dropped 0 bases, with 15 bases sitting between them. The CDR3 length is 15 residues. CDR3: CASSDSGHPSYEQYF. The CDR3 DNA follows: TGTGCCAGCAGCGATTCGGGACACCCCTCCTACGAGCAGTACTTC.

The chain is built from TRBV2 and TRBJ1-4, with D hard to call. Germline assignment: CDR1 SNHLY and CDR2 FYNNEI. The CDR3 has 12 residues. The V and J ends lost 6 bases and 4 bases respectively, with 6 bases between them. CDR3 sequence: CASRGVNEKLFF. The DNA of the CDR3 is TGTGCCAGCAGGGGCGTTAATGAAAAACTGTTTTTT. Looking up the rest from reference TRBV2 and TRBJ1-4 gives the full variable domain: EPEVTQTPSHQVTQMGQEVILRCVPISNHLYFYWYRQILGQKVEFLVSFYNNEISEKSEIFDDQFSVERPDGSNFTLKIRSTKLEDSAMYFCASRGVNEKLFFGSGTQLSVL.

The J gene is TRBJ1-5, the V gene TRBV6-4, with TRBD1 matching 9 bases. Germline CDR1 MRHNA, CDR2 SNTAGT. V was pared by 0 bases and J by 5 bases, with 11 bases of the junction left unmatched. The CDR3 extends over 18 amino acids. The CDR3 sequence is CASSDSKTPGQGHQPQHF. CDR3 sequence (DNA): TGTGCCAGCAGTGACTCGAAAACCCCGGGACAGGGTCATCAGCCCCAGCATTTT.

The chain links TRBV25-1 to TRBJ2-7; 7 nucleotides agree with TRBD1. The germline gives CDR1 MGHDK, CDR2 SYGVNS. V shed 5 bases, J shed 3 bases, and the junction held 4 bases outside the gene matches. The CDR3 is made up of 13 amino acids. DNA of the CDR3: TGTGCCAGCAGTATACCAGGGGGCTACGAGCAGTACTTC. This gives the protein CASSIPGGYEQYF.

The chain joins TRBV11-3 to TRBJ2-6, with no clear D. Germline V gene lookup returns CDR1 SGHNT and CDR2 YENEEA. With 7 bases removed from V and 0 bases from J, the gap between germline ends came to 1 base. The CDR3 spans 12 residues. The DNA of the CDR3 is TGTGCCAGCAACTCTGGGGCCAACGTCCTGACTTTC. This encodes CASNSGANVLTF.

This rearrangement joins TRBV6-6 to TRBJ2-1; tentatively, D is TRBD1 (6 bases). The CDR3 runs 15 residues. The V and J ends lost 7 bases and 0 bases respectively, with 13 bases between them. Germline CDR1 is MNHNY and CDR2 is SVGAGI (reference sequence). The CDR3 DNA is TGTGCCAGCATGCCCCAGGGGAGCTCCTACAATGAGCAGTTCTTC. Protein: CASMPQGSSYNEQFF.

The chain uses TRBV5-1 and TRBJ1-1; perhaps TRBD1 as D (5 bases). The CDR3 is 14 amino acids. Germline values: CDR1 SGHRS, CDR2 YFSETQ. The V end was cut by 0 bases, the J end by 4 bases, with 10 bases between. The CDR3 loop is CASSLDHGTTEAFF. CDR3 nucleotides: TGCGCCAGCAGCTTGGATCATGGGACCACTGAAGCTTTCTTT.

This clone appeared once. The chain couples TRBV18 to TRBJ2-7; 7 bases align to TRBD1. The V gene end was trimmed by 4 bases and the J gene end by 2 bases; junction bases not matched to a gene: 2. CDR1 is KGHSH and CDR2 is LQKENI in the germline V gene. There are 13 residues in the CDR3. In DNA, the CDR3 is TGTGCCAGCTCACGTGGACAGGCCTACGAGCAGTACTTC. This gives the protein CASSRGQAYEQYF.

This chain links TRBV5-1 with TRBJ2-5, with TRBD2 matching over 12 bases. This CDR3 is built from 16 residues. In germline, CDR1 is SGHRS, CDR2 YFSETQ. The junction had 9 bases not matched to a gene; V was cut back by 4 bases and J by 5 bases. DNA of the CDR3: TGCGCCAGCAGCCCTGGGACTAGCGGGTATCGGGAGACCCAGTACTTC. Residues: CASSPGTSGYRETQYF.

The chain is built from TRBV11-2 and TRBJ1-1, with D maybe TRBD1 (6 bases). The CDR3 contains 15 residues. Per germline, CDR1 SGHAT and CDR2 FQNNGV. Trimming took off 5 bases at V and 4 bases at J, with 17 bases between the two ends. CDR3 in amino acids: CASSPLQGGGTEAFF. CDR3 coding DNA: TGTGCCAGCAGCCCCCTACAGGGTGGCGGCACTGAAGCTTTCTTT.

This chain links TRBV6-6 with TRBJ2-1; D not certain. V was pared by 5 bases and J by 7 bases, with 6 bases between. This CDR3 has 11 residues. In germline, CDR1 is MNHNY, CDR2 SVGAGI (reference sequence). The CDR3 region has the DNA TGTGCCAGCAGTCCCTTAAATGAGCAGTTCTTC. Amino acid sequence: CASSPLNEQFF.

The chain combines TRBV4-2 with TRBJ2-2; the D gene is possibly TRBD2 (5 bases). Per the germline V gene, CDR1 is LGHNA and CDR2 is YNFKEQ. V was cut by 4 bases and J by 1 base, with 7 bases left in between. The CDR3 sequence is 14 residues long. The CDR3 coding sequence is TGTGCCAGCAGCCTGAGCGGGAACACCGGGGAGCTGTTTTTT. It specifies CASSLSGNTGELFF.

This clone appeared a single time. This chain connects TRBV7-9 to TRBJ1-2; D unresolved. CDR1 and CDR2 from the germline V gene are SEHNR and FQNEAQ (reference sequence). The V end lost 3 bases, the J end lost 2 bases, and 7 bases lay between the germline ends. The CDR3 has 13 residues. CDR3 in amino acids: CASSFPENYGYTF. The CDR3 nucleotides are TGTGCCAGCAGCTTCCCTGAGAACTATGGCTACACCTTC.

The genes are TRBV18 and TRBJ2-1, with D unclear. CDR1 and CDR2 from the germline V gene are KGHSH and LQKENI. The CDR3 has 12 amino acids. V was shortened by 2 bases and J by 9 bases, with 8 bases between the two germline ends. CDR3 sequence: CASSPGVGEQFF. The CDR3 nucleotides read TGTGCCAGCTCACCAGGTGTCGGTGAGCAGTTCTTC. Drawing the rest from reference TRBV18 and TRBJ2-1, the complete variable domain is NAGVMQNPRHLVRRRGQEARLRCSPMKGHSHVYWYRQLPEEGLKFMVYLQKENIIDESGMPKERFSAEFPKEGPSILRIQQVVRGDSAAYFCASSPGVGEQFFGPGTRLTVL.

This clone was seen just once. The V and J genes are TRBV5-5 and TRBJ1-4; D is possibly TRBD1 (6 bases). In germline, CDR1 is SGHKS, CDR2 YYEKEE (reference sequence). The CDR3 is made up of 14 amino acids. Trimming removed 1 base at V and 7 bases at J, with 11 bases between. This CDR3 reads CASSLNRDGEKLFF. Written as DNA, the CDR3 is TGTGCCAGCAGCTTGAACAGGGATGGTGAAAAACTGTTTTTT.